The rows below give T cell receptor beta chains drawn from one sample of a study of blood T cells in healthy people across ages. TCRdb redid the calling of the 5' RACE reads with MiXCR, one entry per CDR3 protein. The table records over 1,200,000 distinct CDR3 sequences, around 55% of them present only once. The specimen sequenced was blood. All receptors come from a man between 18 and 35 years old in good health. The CDR3 runs from the conserved cysteine through the conserved F or W. D genes are given only for firm matches. Some rows have no size entry. The others give once, few or many, or a class for an expanded clone.

V gene	D gene	clone size	J gene	CDR3 DNA	CDR3 protein
TRBV6-6	TRBD2	few	TRBJ2-7	TGTGCCAGCAGTTTACTAGCGGGGGGCCGATCCTACGAGCAGTACTTC	CASSLLAGGRSYEQYF
TRBV5-1	-	-	TRBJ2-1	TGCGCCAGCAGCTTGGCTTTGGGGACAACCTACAATGAGCAGTTCTTC	CASSLALGTTYNEQFF
TRBV15	-	few	TRBJ2-7	TGTGCCACCAGCAGAGAGCTGGGACCGAGCTCCTACGAGCAGTACTTC	CATSRELGPSSYEQYF
TRBV9	-	few	TRBJ2-2	TGTGCCAGCAGTGTAGGGGTCGGGGAGCTGTTTTTT	CASSVGVGELFF
TRBV7-9	TRBD1	-	TRBJ2-1	TGTGCCAGCAGCTGGAGAGGGACAGGGGACAATGAGCAGTTCTTC	CASSWRGTGDNEQFF
TRBV10-3	TRBD1	-	TRBJ1-6	TGTGCCATCAGCTCCCAGGGGGGGGAGTCACCCCTCCACTTT	CAISSQGGESPLHF
TRBV3-1	TRBD1	once	TRBJ2-3	TGTGCCAGCAGCCAAGCACCGGACAGGGGCTATACGCAGTATTTT	CASSQAPDRGYTQYF
TRBV7-2	-	-	TRBJ2-3	TGTGCCAGCAGCTTAGACCTAGGGGCGGATACGCAGTATTTT	CASSLDLGADTQYF
TRBV5-1	TRBD1	-	TRBJ2-3	TGCGCCAGCAGCTTGGTGGGACAGCCTAGCACAGATACGCAGTATTTT	CASSLVGQPSTDTQYF
TRBV7-9	-	once	TRBJ1-1	TGTGCCAGCAGCTTACCCGGGGCAGAGGATGAAGCTTTCTTT	CASSLPGAEDEAFF
TRBV29-1	-	-	TRBJ1-5	TGCAGCGTTGTGGAGGGGGGGGGTTATGGGCCCCAGCATTTT	CSVVEGGGYGPQHF
TRBV27	-	-	TRBJ2-4	TGTGCCAGCAGTTCTCATCTAGCCAAAAACATTCAGTACTTC	CASSSHLAKNIQYF
TRBV7-9	-	-	TRBJ2-5	TGTGCCAGCAGCTTAGGTCACCGCCAAGAGACCCAGTACTTC	CASSLGHRQETQYF
TRBV3-1	-	-	TRBJ1-2	TGTGCCAGCAGCCAAGGGATTAGGTCTACTGCATATGGCTACACCTTC	CASSQGIRSTAYGYTF
TRBV4-3	-	-	TRBJ2-7	TGCGCCAGCAGCCAAAGAGAGGGTGACTCCTACGAGCAGTACTTC	CASSQREGDSYEQYF
TRBV7-2	-	few	TRBJ2-5	TGTGCCAGCAGCCCCCCTTTGGAGACCCAGTACTTC	CASSPPLETQYF
TRBV12-3/TRBV12-4	-	few	TRBJ2-2	TGTGCCAGCAGTTTCGATCCGGGCACCGGGGAGCTGTTTTTT	CASSFDPGTGELFF
TRBV27	-	few	TRBJ2-5	TGTGCCAGCAGTTTAGTTAGGGTTAAAGAGACCCAGTACTTC	CASSLVRVKETQYF
TRBV5-1	-	-	TRBJ2-2	TGCGCCAGCAGCTACACAGGGAATTTTAACGGGGAGCTGTTTTTT	CASSYTGNFNGELFF
TRBV7-2	TRBD1	-	TRBJ1-1	TGTGCCAGCAGCCCCCGGGCAGGGGGCTTGGGCACTGAAGCTTTCTTT	CASSPRAGGLGTEAFF
TRBV20-1	-	-	TRBJ1-4	TGCAGTGCCGTAATTGCAACTAATGAAAAACTGTTTTTT	CSAVIATNEKLFF
TRBV5-1	TRBD2	few	TRBJ2-1	TGCGCCAGCAGCTTGTTCCCTGGGTTAGCGGGGAACAATGAGCAGTTCTTC	CASSLFPGLAGNNEQFF
TRBV4-1	-	many	TRBJ2-7	TGTGCCAGCAGCCAAGGGGGGCCCTACGAGCAGTACTTC	CASSQGGPYEQYF
TRBV6-5	-	once	TRBJ2-5	TGTGCCAGCAGTTCCCCAGGGTGGGTTCAAGAGACCCAGTACTTC	CASSSPGWVQETQYF
TRBV29-1	-	-	TRBJ1-1	TGCAGCGTTGAAAATCGGGGTATGAACACTGAAGCTTTCTTT	CSVENRGMNTEAFF
TRBV10-3	TRBD1	many	TRBJ2-7	TGTGCCATCAGCACCGGGACAGGGGAGGAGCAGTACTTC	CAISTGTGEEQYF
TRBV5-1	TRBD2	-	TRBJ2-5	TGCGCCAGCAGTCCATCGGCTAGCGGGAGAAAGACCCAGTACTTC	CASSPSASGRKTQYF
TRBV29-1	-	-	TRBJ1-1	TGCAGCGTCTATGTGATCGAGGCCATCACTGAAGCTTTCTTT	CSVYVIEAITEAFF
TRBV27	-	few	TRBJ1-2	TGTGCCAGCAGTTTCCTCGGGCAGGGGTCGAGTGGCTACACCTTC	CASSFLGQGSSGYTF
TRBV29-1	-	-	TRBJ2-5	TGCAGCGTTGAAGTTTACCAGAGGTACCAAGAGACCCAGTACTTC	CSVEVYQRYQETQYF
TRBV6-1	-	few	TRBJ2-1	TGTGCCAGCACGGAGAGCTCCTACAATGAGCAGTTCTTC	CASTESSYNEQFF
TRBV7-2	-	-	TRBJ2-1	TGTGCCAGCCTTGGCGATTATCCTCGAGGTGCGTTCTACAATGAGCAGTTCTTC	CASLGDYPRGAFYNEQFF
TRBV3-1	-	-	TRBJ1-2	TGTGCCAGCAGCCAACGCAGGTACAACTATGGCTACACCTTC	CASSQRRYNYGYTF